This is a list of T cell receptor beta chains from one sample in a study of blood T cells in healthy people across ages. A single record per CDR3 protein comes from TCRdb applying MiXCR to the 5' RACE reads. The profile shows around 750,000 distinct CDR3 sequences, about 53% of them singletons. Sequencing input: blood. All receptors derive from an elderly man in good health. Each CDR3 is given with its conserved first and last residue. D genes are given only for firm matches. Size values are once, few and many counts, or a class for expanded clones, and some rows have none.

abundance: NA; v_gene: TRBV12-3/TRBV12-4; d_gene: NA; j_gene: TRBJ2-1; CDR3aa: CASSSPGQNYNEQFF; CDR3nt: TGTGCCAGCAGCTCACCCGGACAGAACTACAATGAGCAGTTCTTC
abundance: NA; v_gene: TRBV27; d_gene: NA; j_gene: TRBJ2-7; CDR3aa: CASSSPHLKGREQYF; CDR3nt: TGTGCCAGCAGTTCCCCGCACCTAAAGGGCCGCGAGCAGTACTTC
abundance: NA; v_gene: TRBV29-1; d_gene: NA; j_gene: TRBJ2-5; CDR3aa: CSAQRGGAETQYF; CDR3nt: TGCAGCGCACAACGCGGGGGCGCGGAGACCCAGTACTTC
abundance: few; v_gene: TRBV10-3; d_gene: TRBD1; j_gene: TRBJ2-7; CDR3aa: CAISKQGGYEQYF; CDR3nt: TGTGCCATCAGCAAACAGGGGGGCTACGAGCAGTACTTC
abundance: once; v_gene: TRBV27; d_gene: TRBD1; j_gene: TRBJ2-7; CDR3aa: CASHQTGGPPYEQYF; CDR3nt: TGTGCCAGCCATCAGACAGGGGGTCCGCCCTACGAGCAGTACTTC
abundance: NA; v_gene: TRBV25-1; d_gene: TRBD1; j_gene: TRBJ1-2; CDR3aa: CASSEKRGQGLGGYTF; CDR3nt: TGTGCCAGCAGTGAGAAGAGGGGACAGGGTCTAGGTGGCTACACCTTC
abundance: many; v_gene: TRBV6-6; d_gene: NA; j_gene: TRBJ2-5; CDR3aa: CASSPDPAGETQYF; CDR3nt: TGTGCCAGCAGCCCCGACCCGGCGGGAGAGACCCAGTACTTC
abundance: NA; v_gene: TRBV4-1; d_gene: TRBD2; j_gene: TRBJ2-7; CDR3aa: CASSHKAGNTYNEQYF; CDR3nt: TGCGCCAGCAGCCACAAAGCGGGAAACACCTACAATGAGCAGTACTTC
abundance: once; v_gene: TRBV5-1; d_gene: TRBD1; j_gene: TRBJ2-2; CDR3aa: CASKGDRGTKNTGELFF; CDR3nt: TGCGCCAGCAAAGGGGACAGGGGTACGAAGAACACCGGGGAGCTGTTTTTT
abundance: once; v_gene: TRBV7-2; d_gene: TRBD2; j_gene: TRBJ2-4; CDR3aa: CASSPITGTSETREQYF; CDR3nt: TGTGCCAGCAGCCCTATTACGGGGACTAGCGAAACAAGGGAGCAGTACTTC
abundance: few; v_gene: TRBV5-1; d_gene: NA; j_gene: TRBJ2-1; CDR3aa: CASSFGVYNEQFF; CDR3nt: TGCGCCAGCAGCTTTGGTGTCTACAATGAGCAGTTCTTC
abundance: NA; v_gene: TRBV20-1; d_gene: NA; j_gene: TRBJ2-5; CDR3aa: CSVPLWTTETQYF; CDR3nt: NA
abundance: NA; v_gene: TRBV15; d_gene: NA; j_gene: TRBJ2-2; CDR3aa: CATSRVEGDTGELFF; CDR3nt: TGTGCCACCAGCAGAGTTGAGGGGGACACCGGGGAGCTGTTTTTT
abundance: few; v_gene: TRBV5-6; d_gene: NA; j_gene: TRBJ2-7; CDR3aa: CASSFGGGWGYEQYF; CDR3nt: TGTGCCAGCAGCTTCGGGGGTGGTTGGGGGTACGAGCAGTACTTC